This TCR beta chain was obtained from a study of shared clonotypes between healthy human individuals. Repertoires were generated with immunoSEQ multiplex PCR, while TCRdb's copy carries only in-frame clones and drops some. The sample has 2.5 million or so clones; roughly nine tenths are singletons. Within Nashville, Tennessee resided all donors, each a Caucasian adult. Turning to this clone: Its specificity is unknown.

Study-wide results and caveats: Among donors, the sharing of clonotypes was expected to be influenced by sequencing depth. Generation of non-shared clonotypes was less probable than generation of clonotypes shared by all four donors. A handful of donors had 4% to 5% of their naive CD4 clonotypes in common.

The source of this sequence is a man between 18 and 29 years old in good health. The sample comprised naive CD4+ T cells sorted from blood. Specified subset: CD45RA+ positively selected.

The CDR3: CASSSQREAGELFF. The CDR3 bases are TGTGCCAGCAGCTCGCAGCGGGAGGCCGGGGAGCTGTTTTTT. The chain links TRBV7-6 to TRBJ2-2; the match to TRBD2 covers 9 bases. The CDR3 extends over 14 amino acids. CDR1 is SGHVS and CDR2 is FNYEAQ in the germline V gene. Trimming at V came to 4 bases and at J to 6 bases, leaving 3 bases not matched to a gene.